What follows is one T cell receptor beta chain and its context. Germline CDR1 reads SGHNT; CDR2 reads YYREEE (reference sequence). The CDR3 has 15 amino acids. V was clipped by 7 bases and J by 1 base, with 17 bases between them. This entry comes from a study of T cells after yellow fever vaccination. 5'RACE template switching generated TCR cDNA, adding a universal primer site and UMIs. TCRdb fed the 5' RACE reads into MiXCR, producing one record per CDR3 protein. This table holds around 320,000 distinct CDR3 sequences, around 10% found once. The V and J genes are TRBV5-4 and TRBJ2-5; tentatively, D is TRBD2 (7 bases). The sequence was obtained from a man aged 18 to 30 who received the YFV17D yellow fever vaccine. The sequencing here drew on CD4+ T cells sorted from PBMCs, taken 45 days after the yellow fever booster vaccination. The CDR3 reads CASRPQGGPQETQYF. The CDR3, as DNA: TGTGCCAGCCGCCCACAGGGAGGGCCCCAAGAGACCCAGTACTTC. Full variable domain (remainder filled in from reference TRBV5-4 and TRBJ2-5): ETGVTQSPTHLIKTRGQQVTLRCSSQSGHNTVSWYQQALGQGPQFIFQYYREEENGRGNFPPRFSGLQFPNYSSELNVNALELDDSALYLCASRPQGGPQETQYFGPGTRLLVL.